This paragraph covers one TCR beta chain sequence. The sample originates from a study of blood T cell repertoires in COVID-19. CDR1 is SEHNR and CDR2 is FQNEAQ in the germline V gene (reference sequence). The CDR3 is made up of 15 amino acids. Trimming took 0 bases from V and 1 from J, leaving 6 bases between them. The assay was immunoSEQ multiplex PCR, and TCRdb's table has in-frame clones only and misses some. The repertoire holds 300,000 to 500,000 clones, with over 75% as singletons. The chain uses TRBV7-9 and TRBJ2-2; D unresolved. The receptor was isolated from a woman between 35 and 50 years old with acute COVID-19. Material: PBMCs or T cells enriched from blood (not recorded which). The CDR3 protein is CASSLAWRNTGELFF. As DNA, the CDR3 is TGTGCCAGCAGCTTAGCATGGAGGAACACCGGGGAGCTGTTTTTT.